The T cell receptor beta chain described here comes from a study of T-cell memory formation after mild COVID-19. Overall study context: TCR clusters showed largely donor specificity. Findings and caveats of the study: CD4+ contracting clones lay mainly in CM and EM, CD8+ ones in EMRA. Clones contracting day 15 to 85 were balanced CD4/CD8; later expanders leaned CD4+.

Using constant-segment primers, 5'RACE produced TCR alpha and TCR beta cDNA libraries carrying sample barcodes and UMIs. TCRdb itself ran the 5' RACE reads through MiXCR, one entry per CDR3 protein. The sample carries some 130,000 distinct CDR3 sequences, roughly 15% recorded once. Germline CDR1 and CDR2: SGHRS and YFSETQ. The CDR3 consists of 15 residues. V lost 0 bases, J lost 1 base, and 9 bases lay in between. This clonotype was detected many times. Its antigen is currently unknown. Sample: PBMCs or a T cell subset sorted from them (not recorded which). The source is an adult woman who had mild COVID-19 (a few samples of this study predate the infection). Cell type and time point are not known. The chain uses TRBV5-1 and TRBJ2-3, with D maybe TRBD2 (6 bases). The CDR3 spells CASSLDSGRTDTQYF. Written as DNA, the CDR3 is TGCGCCAGCAGCTTGGATAGCGGTCGCACAGATACGCAGTATTTT.